This TCR beta chain came from a study of blood T cells in healthy people across ages. Notes on the study in general: Unsorted PBMC material precluded a definitive naive versus antigen-experienced comparison. Both naive CD4+ cell counts and diversity were greater in long-lived donors than in aged donors.

Extraction yielded at least 5 micrograms of total RNA per sample. Comments on this clonotype: Its antigen is not known. Sequence at one end of the junction differs from germline and may be a read error.

CDR3 length equals 15 residues. The germline CDR1 and CDR2 sequences are SGHVS and FQNEAQ. PCR was performed a second time for about 7 to 11 cycles using a sample-barcoded 5' primer and a J-beta primer mix. The template-switch adaptor, which had 12 random nucleotides, put a tag on each cDNA molecule. MiXCR, run by TCRdb on the 5' RACE reads, gives a single entry per CDR3 protein. The sample shows 730,000 or so distinct CDR3 sequences, over 40% of them seen only once. The sequenced sample was blood. The V gene is TRBV7-8, the J gene TRBJ2-6; 8 bases match TRBD1. This clonotype originated in a man older than 75 in good health. As DNA, the CDR3 is TGTGCCAGCAGCCGGACAGGGCCTGGGGCCAACGCCCTGACTTTC. Protein: CASSRTGPGANALTF.